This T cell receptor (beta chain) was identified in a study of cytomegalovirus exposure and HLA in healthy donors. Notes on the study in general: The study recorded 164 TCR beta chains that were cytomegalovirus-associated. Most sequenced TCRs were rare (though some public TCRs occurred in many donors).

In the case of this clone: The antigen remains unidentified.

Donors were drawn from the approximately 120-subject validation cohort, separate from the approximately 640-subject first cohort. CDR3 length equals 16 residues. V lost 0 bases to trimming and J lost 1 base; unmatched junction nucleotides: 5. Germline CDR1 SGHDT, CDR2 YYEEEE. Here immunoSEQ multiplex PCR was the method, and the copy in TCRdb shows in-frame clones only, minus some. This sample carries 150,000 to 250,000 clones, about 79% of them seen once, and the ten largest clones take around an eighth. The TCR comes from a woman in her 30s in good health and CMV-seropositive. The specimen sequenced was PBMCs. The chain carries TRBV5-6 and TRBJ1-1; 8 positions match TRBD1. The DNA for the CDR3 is TGTGCCAGCAGCTTGGCTGCCGGACAGGGGAACACTGAAGCTTTCTTT. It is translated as CASSLAAGQGNTEAFF.